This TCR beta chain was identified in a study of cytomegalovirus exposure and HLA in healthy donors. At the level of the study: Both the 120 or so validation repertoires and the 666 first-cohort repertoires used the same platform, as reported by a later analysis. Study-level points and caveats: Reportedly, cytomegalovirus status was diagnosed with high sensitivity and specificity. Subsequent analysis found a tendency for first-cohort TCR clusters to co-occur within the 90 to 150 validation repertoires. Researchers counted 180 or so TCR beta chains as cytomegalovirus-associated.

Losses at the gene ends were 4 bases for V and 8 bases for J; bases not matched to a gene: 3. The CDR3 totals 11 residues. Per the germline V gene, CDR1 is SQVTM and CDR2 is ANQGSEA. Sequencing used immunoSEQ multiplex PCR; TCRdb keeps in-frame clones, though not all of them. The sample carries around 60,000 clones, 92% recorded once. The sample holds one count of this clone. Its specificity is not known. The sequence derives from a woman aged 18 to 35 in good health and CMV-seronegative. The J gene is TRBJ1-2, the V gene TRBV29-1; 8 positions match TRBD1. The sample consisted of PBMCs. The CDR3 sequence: CSVGQGYGYTF. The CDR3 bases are TGCAGCGTTGGACAGGGGTACGGCTACACCTTC.